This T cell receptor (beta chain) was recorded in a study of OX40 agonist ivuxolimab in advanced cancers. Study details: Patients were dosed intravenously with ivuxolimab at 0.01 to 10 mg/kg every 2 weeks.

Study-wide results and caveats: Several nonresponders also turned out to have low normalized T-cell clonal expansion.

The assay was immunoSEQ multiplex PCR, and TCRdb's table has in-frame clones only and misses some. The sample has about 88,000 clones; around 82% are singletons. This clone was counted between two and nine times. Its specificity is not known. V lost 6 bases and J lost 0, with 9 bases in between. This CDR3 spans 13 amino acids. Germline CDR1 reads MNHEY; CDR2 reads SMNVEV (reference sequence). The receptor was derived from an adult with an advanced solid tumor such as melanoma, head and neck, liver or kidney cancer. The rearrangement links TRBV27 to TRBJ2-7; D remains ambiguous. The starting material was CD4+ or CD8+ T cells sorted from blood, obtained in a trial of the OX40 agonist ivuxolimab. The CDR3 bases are TGTGCCAGCAGGGGCAGGCCCTCCTACGAGCAGTACTTC. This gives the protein CASRGRPSYEQYF.